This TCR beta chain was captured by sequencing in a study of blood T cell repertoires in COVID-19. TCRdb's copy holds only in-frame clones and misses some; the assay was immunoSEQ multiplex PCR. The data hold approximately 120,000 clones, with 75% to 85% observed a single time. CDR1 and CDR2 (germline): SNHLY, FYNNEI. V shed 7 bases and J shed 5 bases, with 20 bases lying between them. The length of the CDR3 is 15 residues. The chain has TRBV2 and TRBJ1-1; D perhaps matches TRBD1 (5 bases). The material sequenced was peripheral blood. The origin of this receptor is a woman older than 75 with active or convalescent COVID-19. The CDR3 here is CASTQGIQGGTEAFF. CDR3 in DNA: TGTGCCAGCACTCAGGGAATTCAGGGAGGGACTGAAGCTTTCTTT. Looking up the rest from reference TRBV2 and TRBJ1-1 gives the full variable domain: EPEVTQTPSHQVTQMGQEVILRCVPISNHLYFYWYRQILGQKVEFLVSFYNNEISEKSEIFDDQFSVERPDGSNFTLKIRSTKLEDSAMYFCASTQGIQGGTEAFFGQGTRLTVV.